Reported below is one T cell receptor beta chain. Its antigen is as yet unknown. This entry belongs to a study of OX40 agonist ivuxolimab in advanced cancers. Background on the study: The treatment was a fully human IgG2 OX40 agonist, ivuxolimab. Study-wide points: Both CD4+ and CD8+ T cell populations in blood had undergone clonal expansion by week 6 at 0.1 to 3.0 mg/kg. Undetermined was the antigen specificity of the expanded peripheral T cells.

With 4 bases removed from V and 11 bases from J, the gap between germline ends came to 11 bases. This CDR3 is 11 amino acids long. CDR1 and CDR2 from the germline V gene are SGHVS and FQNEAQ. Measured with immunoSEQ multiplex PCR; TCRdb has only the in-frame clones, and not every one. The sample has tens of thousands of clones, 70% to 85% seen once; the top ten hold 3% to 4.5%. The sequence was obtained from an adult with an advanced solid tumor such as melanoma, head and neck, liver or kidney cancer. The V call is TRBV7-8, the J call TRBJ2-5, with D uncertain. The specimen was CD4+ or CD8+ T cells sorted from blood, collected in a trial of the OX40 agonist ivuxolimab. CDR3 sequence reads: CASSSRVEQYF. The CDR3 region has the DNA TGTGCCAGCAGCTCTCGGGTTGAGCAGTACTTC. The whole variable domain, remainder taken from reference TRBV7-8 and TRBJ2-5, is GAGVSQSPRYKVAKRGQDVALRCDPISGHVSLFWYQQALGQGPEFLTYFQNEAQLDKSGLPSDRFFAERPEGSVSTLKIQRTQQEDSAVYLCASSSRVEQYFGPGTRLLVL.